This TCR beta chain is from a study of blood T cell repertoires in COVID-19. As for the study in general: Whether acute or convalescent, the COVID-19 samples came from the United States, Italy and Spain.

Trimming left V 3 bases short and J 3 bases short, with 24 bases between. The CDR3 consists of 18 residues. Germline V gene data show CDR1 as SNHLY and CDR2 as FYNNEI. Libraries were prepared by immunoSEQ multiplex PCR; TCRdb keeps only in-frame clonotypes and omits some of them. The sample contains under 550,000 clones, around 90% of which appear only once. J is TRBJ2-7 and V is TRBV2; tentatively, D is TRBD1 (6 bases). Sequenced material: peripheral blood. The receptor comes from a man younger than 35 with COVID-19, enrolled during active disease. CDR3 sequence reads: CASSDLQGIGASYYEQYF. CDR3 sequence (DNA): TGTGCCAGCAGTGACTTACAGGGAATTGGAGCTAGTTACTACGAGCAGTACTTC. The full variable domain, its missing parts supplied by reference TRBV2 and TRBJ2-7, is EPEVTQTPSHQVTQMGQEVILRCVPISNHLYFYWYRQILGQKVEFLVSFYNNEISEKSEIFDDQFSVERPDGSNFTLKIRSTKLEDSAMYFCASSDLQGIGASYYEQYFGPGTRLTVT.